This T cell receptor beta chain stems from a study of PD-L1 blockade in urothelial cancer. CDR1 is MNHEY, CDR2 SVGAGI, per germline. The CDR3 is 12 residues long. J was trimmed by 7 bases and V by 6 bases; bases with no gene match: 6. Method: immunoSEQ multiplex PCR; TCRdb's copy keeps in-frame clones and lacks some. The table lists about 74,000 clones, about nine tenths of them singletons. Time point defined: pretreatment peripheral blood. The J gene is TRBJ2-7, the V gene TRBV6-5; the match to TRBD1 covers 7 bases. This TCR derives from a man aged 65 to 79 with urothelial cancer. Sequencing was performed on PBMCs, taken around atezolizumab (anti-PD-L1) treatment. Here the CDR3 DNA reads TGTGCCAGCAGGGACAGGACTCTTGAGCAGTACTTC. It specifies CASRDRTLEQYF.